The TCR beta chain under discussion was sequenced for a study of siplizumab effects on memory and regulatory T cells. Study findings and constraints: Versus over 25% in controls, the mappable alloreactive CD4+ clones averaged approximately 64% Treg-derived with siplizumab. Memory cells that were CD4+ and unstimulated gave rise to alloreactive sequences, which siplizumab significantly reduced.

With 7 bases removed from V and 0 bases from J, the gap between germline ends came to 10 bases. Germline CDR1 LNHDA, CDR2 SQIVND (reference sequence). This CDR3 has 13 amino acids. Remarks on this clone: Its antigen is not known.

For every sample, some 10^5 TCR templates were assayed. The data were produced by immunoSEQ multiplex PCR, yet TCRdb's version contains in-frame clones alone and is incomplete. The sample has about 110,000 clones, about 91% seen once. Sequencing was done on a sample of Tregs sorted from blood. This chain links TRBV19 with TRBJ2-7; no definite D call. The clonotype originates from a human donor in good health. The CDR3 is CASTGIYSYEQYF. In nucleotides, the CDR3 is TGTGCCAGTACCGGAATTTACTCCTACGAGCAGTACTTC.